The 16 T cell receptor beta chains below come from one sample, sequenced in a study of beta chain features in type 1 diabetes (dated by TCRdb to 2016 to 2019). What the study reported, not specific to this receptor: A moderate but significant shortening of TCRB CDR3 length was observed in type 1 diabetes patients in all four CD4+ subsets.

The library was produced with the immunoSEQ multiplex PCR assay. All of the isolated RNA was reverse transcribed with the High Capacity cDNA Reverse Transcription Kit, so expressed TCRB transcripts were sequenced. Imported from immuneACCESS, the table was reduced by TCRdb to in-frame sequences with V and J called. These copies leave out some clones; in studies compared against another copy, an unresolved V gene accounts for under half, and the cause of the remainder is not known. The sample records around 160,000 clones, around 9% of which are singletons. Of the sample, approximately 0.7% falls within the top ten clones. For these TCRs, the target antigens are not known. The sequencing input was central memory CD4+ T cells from blood. The origin of the receptors is a woman aged 25 to 45 with type 1 diabetes.

The chain uses TRBV11-2 and TRBJ2-7, with 8 bases lining up with TRBD2. The CDR3 is made up of 16 amino acids. Trimming removed 1 base from V and 0 bases from J; junction bases left unmatched: 5. From germline, CDR1 is SGHAT and CDR2 FQNNGV. In nucleotides, the CDR3 is TGTGCCAGCAGCTTAGGCTCCGGGACTAGCTCCTACGAGCAGTACTTC. This gives the protein CASSLGSGTSSYEQYF.

This clone came up a few times. The chain uses TRBV11-2 and TRBJ2-5; possible D gene TRBD2, 6 bases. CDR1 is SGHAT and CDR2 is FQNNGV in the germline V gene. V lost 5 bases and J 1 base, leaving 17 bases between the germline ends. The CDR3 is 16 residues long. The CDR3, as DNA: TGTGCCAGCAGCCCTACCGGGATGGAGGGCCAAGAGACCCAGTACTTC. This gives the protein CASSPTGMEGQETQYF.

A few counts support this clone. The V gene is TRBV19, the J gene TRBJ2-1; weak D call: TRBD2 (6 bases). Germline loops: CDR1 LNHDA, CDR2 SQIVND (reference sequence). Trimming stripped 4 bases from V and 8 bases from J, with 18 bases between. CDR3 length equals 15 residues. For the CDR3, the DNA is TGTGCCAGTAGTACCATAGCGGCCCCCTTGGATGAGCAGTTCTTC. Its protein product is CASSTIAAPLDEQFF.

This chain links TRBV9 with TRBJ1-1; 8 nucleotides match TRBD1. The CDR3 covers 16 residues. The ends lost 0 bases at V and 5 bases at J; junction bases unmatched: 9. CDR1 is SGDLS and CDR2 is YYNGEE in the germline V gene. CDR3: CASSVEPQGAGTEAFF. In DNA form, the CDR3 reads TGTGCCAGCAGCGTAGAACCCCAGGGGGCAGGTACTGAAGCTTTCTTT.

The V gene is TRBV2, the J gene TRBJ2-7; the match to TRBD2 covers 7 bases. Germline V CDR1 and CDR2: SNHLY, FYNNEI. Trimming at V came to 7 bases and at J to 6 bases, leaving 9 bases not matched to a gene. This CDR3 comprises 13 residues. The CDR3 bases are TGTGCCAGCACCCAGACTACGGGGGGCGAGCAGTACTTC. Amino acid sequence: CASTQTTGGEQYF.

V gene TRBV5-4 combines with J gene TRBJ2-3; tentative D call: TRBD1 (6 bases). Trimming took off 3 bases at V and 2 bases at J, with 13 bases between the two ends. Germline values: CDR1 SGHNT, CDR2 YYREEE (reference sequence). There are 15 residues in the CDR3. CDR3: CASSSRWTATDTQYF. The CDR3 DNA follows: TGTGCCAGCAGCTCCAGGTGGACAGCCACAGATACGCAGTATTTT.

This clone was seen a few times. This chain joins TRBV7-7 and TRBJ2-1, with D maybe TRBD2 (6 bases). The CDR3 contains 12 residues. Germline loops: CDR1 SSHAT, CDR2 FNYEAQ (reference sequence). The CDR3 protein is CASAVSGGEQFF. CDR3 DNA sequence: TGTGCTAGCGCCGTTAGCGGCGGTGAGCAGTTCTTC.

This clone showed up just a few times. This chain uses TRBV4-2 with TRBJ2-7, with D maybe TRBD2 (6 bases). The CDR3 consists of 16 residues. Looked up from germline, CDR1 is LGHNA and CDR2 is YNFKEQ. Trimming pared 3 bases from V and 0 bases from J, leaving 15 bases between. DNA for the CDR3: TGTGCCAGCAGCCAGAGCTGGACCGGGAGCTCCTACGAGCAGTACTTC. This gives the protein CASSQSWTGSSYEQYF.

The CDR3 loop is CASSPLGDQPQHF. In DNA, the CDR3 is TGTGCCAGCTCACCACTCGGAGATCAGCCCCAGCATTTT. The rearrangement links TRBV18 to TRBJ1-5; D not resolved. The length of the CDR3 is 13 residues. Germline V gene lookup returns CDR1 KGHSH and CDR2 LQKENI. The germline V and J ends were trimmed by 1 base and 5 bases, with 6 bases remaining between them. Full variable domain (remainder filled in from reference TRBV18 and TRBJ1-5): NAGVMQNPRHLVRRRGQEARLRCSPMKGHSHVYWYRQLPEEGLKFMVYLQKENIIDESGMPKERFSAEFPKEGPSILRIQQVVRGDSAAYFCASSPLGDQPQHFGDGTRLSIL.

The chain joins TRBV13 to TRBJ2-1; 10 positions agree with TRBD2. Germline values: CDR1 PRHDT, CDR2 FYEKMQ (reference sequence). The CDR3 has 16 residues. The junction had 0 bases not matched to a gene; V was cut back by 1 base and J by 0 bases. The CDR3 bases are TGTGCCAGCAGCTTAGCTAGCGGGGGCTCCTACAATGAGCAGTTCTTC. This codes for CASSLASGGSYNEQFF.

The table lists this clone with a few counts. The rearrangement joins TRBV28 to TRBJ1-2; D is perhaps TRBD1 (5 bases). Germline CDR1 and CDR2: MDHEN and SYDVKM. This CDR3 comprises 13 residues. Trimming left V 6 bases short and J 7 bases short, with 15 bases between. CDR3 sequence reads: CASRDGHSFGYTF. In DNA, the CDR3 is TGTGCCAGCAGGGACGGACATTCCTTTGGCTACACCTTC.

The chain is built from TRBV18 and TRBJ1-3; D is unresolved. The V gene lost 4 bases and the J gene lost 0 bases, with 10 bases spanning the gap. This CDR3 contains 15 residues. The germline V gene encodes CDR1 KGHSH and CDR2 LQKENI. The CDR3 nucleotides are TGTGCCAGCTCACGTCGCAGTTCCTCTGGAAACACCATATATTTT. This sequence encodes CASSRRSSSGNTIYF.

The chain combines TRBV7-8 with TRBJ2-1; 13 nucleotides line up with TRBD2. Germline V lookup: CDR1 SGHVS, CDR2 FQNEAQ. J gave up 6 bases and V 4 bases, and 6 bases lay outside the gene matches. The CDR3 has 16 residues. The CDR3 DNA reads TGTGCCAGCAGCTCCCCGGGACTAGCGGGAAGCAATGAGCAGTTCTTC. Translated: CASSSPGLAGSNEQFF.

This clone was detected only a few times. The chain carries TRBV21-1 and TRBJ1-2. TRBV21-1 is a documented pseudogene. This CDR3 is built from 15 residues. CDR3 loop: CASSKVRSLHYGYTF. Written as DNA, the CDR3 is TGTGCCAGCAGCAAAGTTAGGAGCCTTCACTATGGCTACACCTTC.

This clone was observed a handful of times. The gene calls are TRBV25-1 and TRBJ1-2; possible D gene TRBD1, 6 bases. CDR1 and CDR2 (germline): MGHDK, SYGVNS. Between the trimmed V and J ends, which lost 6 bases and 4 bases, there was a span of 9 bases. The CDR3 spans 12 residues. Here the CDR3 DNA reads TGTGCCAGCAGACAGGGTCTCTATGGCTACACCTTC. Protein sequence: CASRQGLYGYTF.

This CDR3 is CASSPQPGGFDTGELFF. The CDR3, as DNA: TGCGCCAGCAGCCCGCAACCCGGGGGTTTTGACACCGGGGAGCTGTTTTTT. V is TRBV5-1 and J is TRBJ2-2; possibly TRBD2 for D (6 bases). The CDR3 has 17 residues. CDR1 and CDR2 (germline): SGHRS, YFSETQ. Trimming stripped 4 bases from V and 3 bases from J, with 19 bases between.